This T cell receptor (beta chain) appears in the sequencing data of a study of cytomegalovirus exposure and HLA in healthy donors. Regarding the study as a whole: Cytomegalovirus association was assigned to over 150 TCR beta chains. Later analysis suggested links between common viral pathogens and several top significant clusters. Previous analysis showed most TCR beta V segments were productive about 90% or about 30% of the time.

With respect to this clone: Its antigen is unknown.

Primers for the PCR totalled 60 Vbeta and 13 Jbeta. TCRdb's table, derived via immunoSEQ multiplex PCR, lists solely in-frame clones and lacks some. The repertoire holds 200,000 or so clones, with about 77% as singletons. The sequencing sample was made of PBMCs. This TCR was recovered from a woman between 25 and 40 years old in good health and CMV-seropositive.

CDR3 sequence (DNA): TGTGCCAGCAGCTTAAATGCAGGGAACCCGAACACCGGGGAGCTGTTTTTT. Translated: CASSLNAGNPNTGELFF. The chain combines TRBV11-2 with TRBJ2-2; TRBD1 might be the D (5 bases). Trimming took 2 bases from V and 0 from J, leaving 13 bases between them. The CDR3 is made up of 17 amino acids. The germline CDR1 and CDR2 sequences are SGHAT and FQNNGV. The whole variable domain, remainder taken from reference TRBV11-2 and TRBJ2-2, is EAGVAQSPRYKIIEKRQSVAFWCNPISGHATLYWYQQILGQGPKLLIQFQNNGVVDDSQLPKDRFSAERLKGVDSTLKIQPAKLEDSAVYLCASSLNAGNPNTGELFFGEGSRLTVL.